This TCR beta chain came from a study of cytomegalovirus exposure and HLA in healthy donors (dated by TCRdb to about 2017). About the investigation overall: According to a later analysis, the 100 to 150 validation repertoires were produced on the same platform as the roughly 720 repertoires of the first cohort. The study aimed to test whether cataloging public T cell receptors could reveal signatures of past pathogen exposure. Along with the approximately 620-subject first cohort, a separate validation cohort of over 90 different subjects was used. The study combined high-throughput TCR immunosequencing, statistical association of individual TCRs with disease status, and machine learning to predict cytomegalovirus infection status.

The donors were included in the validation cohort of some 110 subjects, a group kept apart from the approximately 700-subject first cohort. The research as a whole found: Subsequent analysis determined that TCRs grouped into clusters in the first cohort also showed a tendency toward co-occurrence across the roughly 130 validation repertoires, and 94% of cluster scores exceeded 0. In vitro tests confirmed that a few of the cytomegalovirus-associated TCR beta chains recognize cytomegalovirus antigens. All 120 or so repertoires were used to score co-occurrence in the validation cohort in a later analysis, because that analysis had no HLA typing for the cohort. Most TCR sequences were observed very rarely across donors, whereas some public TCRs were present in many individuals. The study listed 164 TCR beta chains as associated with cytomegalovirus. In both the original and validation cohorts, the classifier was reported to diagnose cytomegalovirus status with high specificity and sensitivity. The authors suggested that the approach could potentially be extended to other disease states and immunological phenotypes.

The CDR3, from cysteine to phenylalanine, totals 16 residues. Only the CDR3 DNA stays, 48 bases, in frame from base 1. V is trimmed back by 3 bases and J by 3 bases, and the junction contains 9 bases that no gene match accounts for. CDR1 and CDR2 are read off the germline V gene as SGHRS and YFSETQ. On this clone: This clone's antigen is unknown. No much larger clonotype is one base removed from it; base qualities were not supplied.

Library preparation employed the immunoSEQ multiplex PCR assay. The published analysis was carried out like this. A statistical classification framework was built for diagnosing cytomegalovirus status from the catalog of TCR beta chain sequences. The table was pulled from immuneACCESS by TCRdb, which kept in-frame rearrangements only. Such tables lose some clones; where checked, under half of the loss comes from unresolved V genes, and the rest has no known cause. The V and J calls and clone size come from that table; D and trimming were worked out from the DNA. This sample lists more than 65,000 clones; around 94% were detected once. The leading ten clones occupy 0.55% to 0.8% of the sample.

The sequence is built from TRBV5-1 and TRBJ1-2, and TRBD1 aligns with 9 junction nucleotides. What was sequenced was PBMCs. This TCR was recovered from a man aged 18-30 years in good health and CMV-seronegative. The CDR3 protein: CASSSSGTGRDYGYTF. The DNA reads TGCGCCAGCAGCTCCTCCGGGACAGGGAGGGACTATGGCTACACCTTC.